The present TCR beta chain was sequenced within a study of T cell responses to AZD1222 COVID-19 vaccine. General study findings and limits: Within unmutated variant regions lay the reported targets of nearly half of spike-specific TCRs. White British people made up most donors, females outnumbered males, and clonal diversity was possibly underestimated.

Generated by immunoSEQ multiplex PCR, the TCRdb table keeps only in-frame clones and is missing some. The table has more than 90,000 clones, more than 75% seen once; the top ten hold less than 4%. As regards this clone: The antigen is undetermined.

The V gene's germline CDR1 is LNHDA and CDR2 SQIVND (reference sequence). Trimming cost V 6 bases and J 1 base, with 18 bases left between them. The length of the CDR3 is 17 residues. The sequence derives from an adult who received the AZD1222 COVID-19 vaccine. This chain links TRBV19 with TRBJ1-4, with a weak D call TRBD1 (5 bases). The input for sequencing was peripheral blood, taken 28 days after the second AZD1222 dose. The CDR3 protein is CASRTSREPGTNEKLFF. The DNA for the CDR3 is TGTGCCAGTAGGACTTCCAGGGAACCGGGAACTAATGAAAAACTGTTTTTT.